The T cell receptor beta chain described here comes from a study of blood T cell repertoires in COVID-19. Turning to the study itself: Sites in the United States, Italy and Spain provided acute and convalescent COVID-19 samples.

Sequencing used immunoSEQ multiplex PCR; TCRdb keeps in-frame clones, though not all of them. The sample consists of about 18,000 clones, roughly 90% of them appearing once. CDR3 length equals 12 residues. V was pared by 2 bases and J by 5 bases, with 3 bases between. Looked up from germline, CDR1 is LGHNA and CDR2 is YNFKEQ. The sample was peripheral blood. This TCR came from a human donor in a cohort sampled during active COVID-19. This chain links TRBV4-2 with TRBJ1-4, with D hard to call. In nucleotides, the CDR3 is TGTGCCAGCAGCCAAACAAATGAAAAACTGTTTTTT. Amino acids: CASSQTNEKLFF.